This T cell receptor beta chain was sequenced for a study of blood T cells in healthy people across ages. Study-wide points: Since the PBMCs were unsorted, naive and antigen-experienced cells could not be conclusively compared.

To note about this clonotype: Its antigen remains unknown.

The use of a sample-barcoded 5' primer and a J-beta primer mix characterized a second PCR of roughly 6 to 11 cycles. TCRdb re-called the 5' RACE reads through MiXCR, storing one row per CDR3 protein. The sample shows a few hundred thousand distinct CDR3 sequences, about 49% of them seen only once. The germline gives CDR1 MDHEN, CDR2 SYDVKM. Trimming pared 6 bases from V and 0 bases from J, leaving 15 bases between. The CDR3 totals 15 residues. The sequence came from a man aged 60 to 69 in good health. The chain recombines TRBV28 with TRBJ2-7; D gene ambiguous. Input material: blood. Here the CDR3 DNA reads TGTGCCAGCAGCCCAGAGACTTGGAGCTCCTACGAGCAGTACTTC. Protein product: CASSPETWSSYEQYF.